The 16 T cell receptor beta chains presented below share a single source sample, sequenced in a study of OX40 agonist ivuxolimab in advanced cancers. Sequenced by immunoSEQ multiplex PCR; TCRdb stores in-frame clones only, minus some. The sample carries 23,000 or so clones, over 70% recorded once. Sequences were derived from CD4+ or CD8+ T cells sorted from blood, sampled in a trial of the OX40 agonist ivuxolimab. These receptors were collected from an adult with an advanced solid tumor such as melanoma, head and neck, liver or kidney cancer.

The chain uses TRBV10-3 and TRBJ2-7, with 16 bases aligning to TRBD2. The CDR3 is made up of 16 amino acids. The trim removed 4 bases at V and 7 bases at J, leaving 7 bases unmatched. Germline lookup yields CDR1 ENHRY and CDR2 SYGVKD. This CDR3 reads CAISVGTSGGAGEQYF. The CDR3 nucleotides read TGTGCCATCAGTGTAGGGACTAGCGGGGGGGCAGGGGAGCAGTACTTC.

CDR3 coding DNA: TGTGCCAGCAGTTACCGTAGCGGGGGGGCCCACGAGACCCAGTACTTC. Its protein is CASSYRSGGAHETQYF. The chain carries TRBV6-5 and TRBJ2-5; 11 nucleotides match TRBD2. The CDR3 loop spans 16 amino acids. V trimming: 2 bases; J trimming: 5 bases; junction bases outside the gene matches: 7. Germline V lookup: CDR1 MNHEY, CDR2 SVGAGI.

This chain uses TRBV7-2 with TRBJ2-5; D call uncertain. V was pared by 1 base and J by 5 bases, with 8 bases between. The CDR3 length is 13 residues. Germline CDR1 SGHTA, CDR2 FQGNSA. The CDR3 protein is CASSLVGSETQYF. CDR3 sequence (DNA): TGTGCCAGCAGCTTAGTGGGAAGTGAGACCCAGTACTTC.

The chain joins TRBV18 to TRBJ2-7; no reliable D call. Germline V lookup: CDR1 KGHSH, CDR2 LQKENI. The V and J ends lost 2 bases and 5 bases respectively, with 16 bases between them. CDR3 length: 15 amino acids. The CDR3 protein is CASSPGEGVGDEQYF. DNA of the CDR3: TGTGCCAGCTCACCAGGTGAAGGAGTTGGTGACGAGCAGTACTTC.

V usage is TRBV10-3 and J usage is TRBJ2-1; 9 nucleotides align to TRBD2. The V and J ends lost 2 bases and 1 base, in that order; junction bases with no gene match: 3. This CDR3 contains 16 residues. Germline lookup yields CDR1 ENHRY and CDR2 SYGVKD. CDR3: CAISEESGRSYNEQFF. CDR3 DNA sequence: TGTGCCATCAGTGAGGAAAGCGGGAGGTCCTACAATGAGCAGTTCTTC.

In DNA, the CDR3 is TGTGCCAGCAGGCAGGGGCTGCTGAAGCCCCAGCATTTT. It translates to CASRQGLLKPQHF. The chain recombines TRBV6-1 with TRBJ1-5, with D possibly matching TRBD1 (6 bases). Trimming pared 6 bases from V and 8 bases from J, leaving 14 bases between. Germline assignment: CDR1 MNHNS and CDR2 SASEGT. The CDR3 has 13 amino acids.

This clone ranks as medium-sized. The CDR3 here is CASSQDSGLDTQYF. The CDR3 region has the DNA TGTGCCAGCAGCCAAGATTCGGGCCTCGATACGCAGTATTTT. This chain links TRBV4-2 with TRBJ2-3; D is unresolved. This CDR3 comprises 14 residues. The V and J ends lost 0 bases and 6 bases respectively, with 10 bases between them. Germline CDR1 LGHNA, CDR2 YNFKEQ.

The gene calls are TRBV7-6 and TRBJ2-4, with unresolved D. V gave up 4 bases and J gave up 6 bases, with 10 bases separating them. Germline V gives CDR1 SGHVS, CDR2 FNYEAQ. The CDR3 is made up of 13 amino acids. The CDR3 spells CASSSRLGNIQYF. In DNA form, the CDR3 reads TGTGCCAGCAGCTCTCGGTTGGGAAACATTCAGTACTTC. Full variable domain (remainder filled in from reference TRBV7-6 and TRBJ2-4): GAGVSQSPRYKVTKRGQDVALRCDPISGHVSLYWYRQALGQGPEFLTYFNYEAQQDKSGLPNDRFSAERPEGSISTLTIQRTEQRDSAMYRCASSSRLGNIQYFGAGTRLSVL.

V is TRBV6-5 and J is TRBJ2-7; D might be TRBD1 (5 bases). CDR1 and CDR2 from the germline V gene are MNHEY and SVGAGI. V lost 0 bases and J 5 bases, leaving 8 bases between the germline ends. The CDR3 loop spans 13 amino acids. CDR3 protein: CASSYSGAHEQYF. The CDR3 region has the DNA TGTGCCAGCAGTTACTCAGGGGCCCACGAGCAGTACTTC.

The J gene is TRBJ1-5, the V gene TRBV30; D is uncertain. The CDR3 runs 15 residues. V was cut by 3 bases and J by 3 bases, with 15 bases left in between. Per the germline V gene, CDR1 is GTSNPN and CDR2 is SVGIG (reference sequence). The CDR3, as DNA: TGTGCCTGGAGCCTCTCGGGGAGCTTCAATCAGCCCCAGCATTTT. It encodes CAWSLSGSFNQPQHF.

The CDR3 sequence: CASSLRGQGTTGELFF. DNA for the CDR3: TGTGCCAGCAGCTTAAGAGGACAGGGTACCACCGGGGAGCTGTTTTTT. The rearrangement uses TRBV7-9 and TRBJ2-2, with 8 bases fitting TRBD1. The CDR3 is 16 amino acids. V trimming: 2 bases; J trimming: 4 bases; junction bases outside the gene matches: 6. Germline loops: CDR1 SEHNR, CDR2 FQNEAQ (reference sequence). Based on the CDR3 plus reference TRBV7-9 and TRBJ2-2, the full variable domain is DTGVSQNPRHKITKRGQNVTFRCDPISEHNRLYWYRQTLGQGPEFLTYFQNEAQLEKSRLLSDRFSAERPKGSFSTLEIQRTEQGDSAMYLCASSLRGQGTTGELFFGEGSRLTVL.

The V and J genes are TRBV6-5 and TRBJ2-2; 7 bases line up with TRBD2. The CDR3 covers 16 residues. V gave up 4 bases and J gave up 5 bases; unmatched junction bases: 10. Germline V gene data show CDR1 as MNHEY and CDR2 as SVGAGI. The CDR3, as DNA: TGTGCCAGCAGTTCCTCTCGGCGGGAGAGGACCGGGGAGCTGTTTTTT. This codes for CASSSSRRERTGELFF.

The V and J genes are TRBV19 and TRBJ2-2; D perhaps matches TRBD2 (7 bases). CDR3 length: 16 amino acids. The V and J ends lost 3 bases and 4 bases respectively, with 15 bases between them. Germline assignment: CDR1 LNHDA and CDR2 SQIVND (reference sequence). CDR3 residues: CASSITGGSGTGELFF. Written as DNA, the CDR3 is TGTGCCAGTAGTATCACGGGGGGCTCGGGCACCGGGGAGCTGTTTTTT.

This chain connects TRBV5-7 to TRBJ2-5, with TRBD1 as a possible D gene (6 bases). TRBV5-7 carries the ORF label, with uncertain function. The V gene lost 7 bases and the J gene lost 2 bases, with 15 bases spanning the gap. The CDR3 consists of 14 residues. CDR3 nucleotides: TGTGCCAGCCCGACAGGCAACCGTCAAGAGACCCAGTACTTC. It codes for CASPTGNRQETQYF.

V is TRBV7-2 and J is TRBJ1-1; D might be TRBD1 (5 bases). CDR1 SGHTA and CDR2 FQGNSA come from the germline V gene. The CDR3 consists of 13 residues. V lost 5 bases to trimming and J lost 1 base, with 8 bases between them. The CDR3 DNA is TGTGCCAGCAGCATCGGACAGAACACTGAAGCTTTCTTT. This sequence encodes CASSIGQNTEAFF.

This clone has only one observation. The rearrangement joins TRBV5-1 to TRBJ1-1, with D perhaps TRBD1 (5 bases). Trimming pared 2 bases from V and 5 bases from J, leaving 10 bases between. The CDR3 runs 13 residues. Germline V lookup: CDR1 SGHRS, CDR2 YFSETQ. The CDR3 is CASSFGGETEAFF. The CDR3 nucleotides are TGCGCCAGCAGCTTTGGGGGGGAGACTGAAGCTTTCTTT.